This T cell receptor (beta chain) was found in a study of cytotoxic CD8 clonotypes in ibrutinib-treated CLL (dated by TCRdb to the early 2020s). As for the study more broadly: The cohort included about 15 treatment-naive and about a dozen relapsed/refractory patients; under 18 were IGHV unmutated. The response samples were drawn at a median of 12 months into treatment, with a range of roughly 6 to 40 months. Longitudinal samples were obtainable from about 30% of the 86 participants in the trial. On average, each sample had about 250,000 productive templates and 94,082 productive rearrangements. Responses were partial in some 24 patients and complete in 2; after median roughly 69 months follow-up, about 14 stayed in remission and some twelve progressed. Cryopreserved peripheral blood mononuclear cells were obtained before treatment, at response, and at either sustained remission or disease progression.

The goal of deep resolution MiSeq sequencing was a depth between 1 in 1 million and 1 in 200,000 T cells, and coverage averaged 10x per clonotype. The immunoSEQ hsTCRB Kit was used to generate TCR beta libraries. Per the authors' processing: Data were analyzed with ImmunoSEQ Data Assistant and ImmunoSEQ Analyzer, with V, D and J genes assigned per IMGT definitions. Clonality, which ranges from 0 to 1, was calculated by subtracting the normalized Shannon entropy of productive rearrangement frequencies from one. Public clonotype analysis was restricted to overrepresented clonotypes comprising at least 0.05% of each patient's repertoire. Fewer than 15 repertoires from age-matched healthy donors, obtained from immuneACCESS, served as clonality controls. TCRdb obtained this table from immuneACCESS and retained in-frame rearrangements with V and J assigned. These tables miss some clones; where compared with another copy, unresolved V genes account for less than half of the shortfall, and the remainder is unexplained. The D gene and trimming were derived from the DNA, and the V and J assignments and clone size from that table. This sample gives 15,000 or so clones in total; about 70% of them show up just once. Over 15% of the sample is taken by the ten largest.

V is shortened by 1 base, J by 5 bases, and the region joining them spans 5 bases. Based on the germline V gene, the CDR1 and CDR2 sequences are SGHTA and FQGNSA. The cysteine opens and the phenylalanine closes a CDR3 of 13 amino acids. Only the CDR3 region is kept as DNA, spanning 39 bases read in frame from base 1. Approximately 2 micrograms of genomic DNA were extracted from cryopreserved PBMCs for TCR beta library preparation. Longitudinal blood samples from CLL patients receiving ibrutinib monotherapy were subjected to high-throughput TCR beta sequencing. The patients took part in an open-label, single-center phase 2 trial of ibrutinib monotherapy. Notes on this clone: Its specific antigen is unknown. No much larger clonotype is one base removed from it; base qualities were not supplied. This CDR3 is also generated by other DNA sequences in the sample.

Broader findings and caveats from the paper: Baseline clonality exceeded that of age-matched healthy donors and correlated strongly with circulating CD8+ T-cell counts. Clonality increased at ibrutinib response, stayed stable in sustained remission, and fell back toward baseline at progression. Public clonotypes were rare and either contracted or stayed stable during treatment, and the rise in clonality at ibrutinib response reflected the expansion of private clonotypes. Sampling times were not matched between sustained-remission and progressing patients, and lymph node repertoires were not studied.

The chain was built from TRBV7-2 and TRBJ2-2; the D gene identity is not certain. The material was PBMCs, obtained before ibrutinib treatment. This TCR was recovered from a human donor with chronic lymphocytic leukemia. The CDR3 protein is CASSLGGTGELFF. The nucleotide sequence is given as TGTGCCAGCAGCTTAGGGGGAACCGGGGAGCTGTTTTTT.